A single TCR beta chain is shown here with its context. Via MiXCR, TCRdb re-called the reads, giving one row per CDR3 protein. The data contain fewer than 550,000 distinct CDR3 sequences, around 32% of them seen just once; the ten biggest clones take up 12% to 15%. Germline V gene sequence: CDR1 MNHNY, CDR2 SVGAGI (reference sequence). The V and J ends lost 5 bases and 7 bases respectively, with 15 bases between them. This CDR3 region has 14 residues. These data come from a study of T cell repertoires in cytomegalovirus infection. This chain links TRBV6-6 with TRBJ2-1; D unclear. The sequencing input was PBMCs. This receptor was identified in a human donor in good health (CMV status not recorded). Some clones in this sample may be carry-over from other donors' samples. DNA of the CDR3: TGTGCCAGCAGTCCCCAGAATTTAAGGAATGAGCAGTTCTTC. It yields the protein CASSPQNLRNEQFF.